A single sample gave rise to the 19 T cell receptor beta chains below, sequenced in a study of blood T cell repertoires in COVID-19. Repertoires were generated with immunoSEQ multiplex PCR, while TCRdb's copy carries only in-frame clones and drops some. The sample shows some 300,000 clones, over 85% of them seen only once. Sequenced input: peripheral blood. These TCRs come from a woman in her twenties or thirties with COVID-19, enrolled during active disease.

This rearrangement joins TRBV5-1 to TRBJ1-1; TRBD1 aligns across 7 bases. Germline CDR1 and CDR2: SGHRS and YFSETQ. The V and J ends lost 6 bases and 6 bases, in that order; junction bases with no gene match: 8. CDR3 length equals 13 residues. In nucleotides, the CDR3 is TGCGCCAGCATGAGGGGGCTAGAGGCTGAAGCTTTCTTT. Encoded protein: CASMRGLEAEAFF.

This clone has only a few counts. This chain connects TRBV5-4 to TRBJ2-3; unclear D gene. With 7 bases removed from V and 7 bases from J, the gap between germline ends came to 13 bases. This CDR3 comprises 12 residues. Germline lookup yields CDR1 SGHNT and CDR2 YYREEE (reference sequence). CDR3 DNA sequence: TGTGCCAGCTCACGGAGAGGAAATACGCAGTATTTT. Translating gives CASSRRGNTQYF.

This chain joins TRBV18 and TRBJ1-1, with 8 bases fitting TRBD1. The CDR3 consists of 14 residues. J gave up 7 bases and V 2 bases, and 6 bases lay outside the gene matches. The germline gives CDR1 KGHSH, CDR2 LQKENI. For the CDR3, the DNA is TGTGCCAGCTCACCAAGAGAAGGACAGGGTGAAGCTTTCTTT. As protein: CASSPREGQGEAFF.

The chain carries TRBV29-1 and TRBJ1-2, with a possible D match to TRBD1 (5 bases). V shed 6 bases and J shed 6 bases, with 29 bases lying between them. The CDR3 has 17 amino acids. In germline, CDR1 is SQVTM, CDR2 ANQGSEA. The CDR3 loop is CSVATYWGGAGSNGYTF. CDR3 sequence (DNA): TGCAGCGTCGCCACATATTGGGGGGGTGCGGGTTCGAATGGCTACACCTTC. Complete variable domain (other parts from reference TRBV29-1 and TRBJ1-2): SAVISQKPSRDICQRGTSLTIQCQVDSQVTMMFWYRQQPGQSLTLIATANQGSEATYESGFVIDKFPISRPNLTFSTLTVSNMSPEDSSIYLCSVATYWGGAGSNGYTFGSGTRLTVV.

V is TRBV7-8 and J is TRBJ1-5; D is possibly TRBD1 (6 bases). Trimming cost V 5 bases and J 0 bases, with 17 bases left between them. This CDR3 is built from 17 residues. Germline lookup yields CDR1 SGHVS and CDR2 FQNEAQ. CDR3 nucleotide sequence: TGTGCCAGCAGCCCACTAGGGGGAACATATAGCAATCAGCCCCAGCATTTT. Protein: CASSPLGGTYSNQPQHF.

This chain links TRBV2 with TRBJ1-6; D may be TRBD1 (5 bases). Germline V gene data show CDR1 as SNHLY and CDR2 as FYNNEI. The germline V and J ends were trimmed by 11 bases and 14 bases, with 22 bases remaining between them. This CDR3 has 13 amino acids. The chain's CDR3 is CAGGARGLLTLHF. Here the CDR3 DNA reads TGTGCCGGAGGTGCGCGGGGCCTTCTGACCCTCCACTTT.

The V and J genes are TRBV29-1 and TRBJ1-1; D unresolved. Trimming stripped 6 bases from V and 1 base from J, with 9 bases between. CDR1 is SQVTM and CDR2 is ANQGSEA in the germline V gene. This CDR3 spans 12 amino acids. The CDR3 spells CSVDQENTEAFF. CDR3 DNA sequence: TGCAGCGTCGATCAGGAGAACACTGAAGCTTTCTTT.

The chain couples TRBV7-3 to TRBJ2-1, with a tentative D call TRBD1 (6 bases). CDR1 and CDR2 from the germline V gene are SGHTA and FQGTGA. There are 15 residues in the CDR3. Trimming took off 1 base at V and 9 bases at J, with 16 bases between the two ends. Here the CDR3 reads CASSLRGNRVSEQFF. The CDR3 DNA follows: TGTGCCAGCAGCTTAAGGGGTAACAGGGTTAGTGAGCAGTTCTTC.

The V and J genes are TRBV6-6 and TRBJ1-5, with a tentative D call TRBD1 (6 bases). The germline V and J ends were trimmed by 5 bases and 0 bases, with 11 bases remaining between them. This CDR3 is 15 amino acids long. Germline V CDR1 and CDR2: MNHNY, SVGAGI (reference sequence). The CDR3 loop reads CASSLQDSSNQPQHF. The CDR3 DNA follows: TGTGCCAGCAGTCTCCAGGACAGTAGCAATCAGCCCCAGCATTTT.

This chain uses TRBV30 with TRBJ1-5, with a weak D call TRBD1 (5 bases). This CDR3 contains 13 residues. Trimming stripped 2 bases from V and 11 bases from J, with 16 bases between. Germline V gives CDR1 GTSNPN, CDR2 SVGIG (reference sequence). The CDR3 sequence is CAWSPTQGLAQHF. CDR3 in DNA: TGTGCCTGGAGTCCCACCCAGGGTTTGGCCCAGCATTTT.

A few counts support this clone. This chain connects TRBV9 to TRBJ1-3; 7 nucleotides match TRBD1. Germline values: CDR1 SGDLS, CDR2 YYNGEE. The CDR3 contains 15 residues. V was pared by 4 bases and J by 1 base, with 5 bases of the junction left unmatched. The CDR3 sequence: CASSFDRVSGNTIYF. In DNA, the CDR3 is TGTGCCAGCAGCTTTGACAGGGTATCTGGAAACACCATATATTTT.

V and J are TRBV9 and TRBJ2-2; tentative D call: TRBD1 (5 bases). The CDR3 length is 16 residues. Germline CDR1 SGDLS, CDR2 YYNGEE. V was clipped by 5 bases and J by 0 bases, with 14 bases between them. DNA of the CDR3: TGTGCCAGCAGTCCCTGGGGCGGCCCGAACACCGGGGAGCTGTTTTTT. Residues: CASSPWGGPNTGELFF.

V usage is TRBV7-2 and J usage is TRBJ1-3, with 7 bases fitting TRBD1. The CDR3 consists of 16 residues. With 5 bases clipped from V and 0 bases from J, the junction kept 7 bases outside the gene matches. Germline-derived CDR1 and CDR2 are SGHTA and FQGNSA. CDR3 nucleotides: TGTGCCAGCAGCGCGGGACAGCGGCGCTCTGGAAACACCATATATTTT. It translates to CASSAGQRRSGNTIYF.

The V call is TRBV2, the J call TRBJ1-2, with 9 nucleotides matching TRBD1. The junction had 3 bases not matched to a gene; V was cut back by 6 bases and J by 7 bases. The CDR3 totals 12 residues. Germline CDR1 and CDR2: SNHLY and FYNNEI. CDR3 protein: CASSRDRAGYTF. CDR3 DNA: TGTGCCAGCAGCCGGGACAGGGCTGGCTACACCTTC.

This rearrangement joins TRBV2 to TRBJ2-7, with unresolved D. Germline assignment: CDR1 SNHLY and CDR2 FYNNEI. The CDR3 spans 11 residues. Trimming took off 7 bases at V and 3 bases at J, with 7 bases between the two ends. CDR3 region: CASKYNYEQYF. For the CDR3, the DNA is TGTGCCAGCAAATACAACTACGAGCAGTACTTC.

The chain has TRBV10-1 and TRBJ1-1; D not resolved. Germline V gene lookup returns CDR1 WNHNN and CDR2 SYGVQD (reference sequence). This CDR3 has 15 amino acids. The CDR3 bases are TGCGGGCCAGCAGTGAGTCTTGAACACCGGGAGAAAGCTTTCTTT. This gives the protein CGPAVSLEHREKAFF.

This chain uses TRBV28 with TRBJ2-3, with 7 bases matching TRBD2. The CDR3 sequence is 15 residues long. Unmatched junction bases numbered 6, after V lost 4 bases and J lost 2 bases. The germline V gene has CDR1 MDHEN and CDR2 SYDVKM. The CDR3 reads CASSSWGGVTDTQYF. CDR3 nucleotides: TGTGCCAGCAGTTCCTGGGGGGGGGTCACAGATACGCAGTATTTT.

The V gene is TRBV15, the J gene TRBJ1-4; TRBD1 matches at 9 bases. J gave up 6 bases and V 4 bases, and 3 bases lay outside the gene matches. The CDR3 is 14 amino acids. Germline loops: CDR1 LNHNV, CDR2 YYDKDF (reference sequence). The CDR3: CATSTGQGHEKLFF. The CDR3 nucleotides read TGTGCCACCAGCACTGGACAGGGGCATGAAAAACTGTTTTTT.

This chain connects TRBV18 to TRBJ2-1, with TRBD2 as a possible D gene (7 bases). Trimming stripped 3 bases from V and 8 bases from J, with 17 bases between. This CDR3 comprises 15 residues. The germline V gene has CDR1 KGHSH and CDR2 LQKENI. CDR3 sequence: CASSPLGGAYDEQFF. CDR3 nucleotides: TGTGCCAGCTCACCCCTTGGGGGGGCGTATGATGAGCAGTTCTTC. Combining the CDR3 with reference TRBV18 and TRBJ2-1 gives the whole variable domain NAGVMQNPRHLVRRRGQEARLRCSPMKGHSHVYWYRQLPEEGLKFMVYLQKENIIDESGMPKERFSAEFPKEGPSILRIQQVVRGDSAAYFCASSPLGGAYDEQFFGPGTRLTVL.